This T cell receptor (beta chain) stems from a study of T-cell reconstitution after alpha-beta-depleted transplantation in children. Findings of the study overall: Several hundred graft clones that had expanded were reportedly the source of alpha-beta T cells about two months after transplant. Surviving recipient T cells and thymic progenitors produced the high day-60 TCRbeta diversity seen in some patients. The authors attributed T-cell counts and diversity one year after transplant mostly to newly produced T cells.

During its preparation, the TCRbeta library received unique molecular identifiers. TCRdb re-derived calls from the PCR reads in MiXCR, one entry per CDR3 protein. The table records about 190,000 distinct CDR3 sequences, 8.5% to 14% of them present only once. Looked up from germline, CDR1 is SGHRS and CDR2 is YFSETQ. The V and J ends lost 0 bases and 1 base respectively, with 11 bases between them. CDR3 length: 15 amino acids. This clonotype was observed at least ten times. The antigen is unknown. The rearrangement links TRBV5-1 to TRBJ2-7; D unclear. This clonotype was sampled from a boy under 10 years old with acute myeloid leukemia, due to receive a stem cell transplant. Sequencing used PBMCs, obtained before TCRalphabeta/CD19-depleted stem cell transplant. This chain's CDR3 is CASSLGPGSSYEQYV. CDR3 sequence (DNA): TGCGCCAGCAGCTTGGGACCGGGCAGTTCCTACGAGCAGTACGTC.